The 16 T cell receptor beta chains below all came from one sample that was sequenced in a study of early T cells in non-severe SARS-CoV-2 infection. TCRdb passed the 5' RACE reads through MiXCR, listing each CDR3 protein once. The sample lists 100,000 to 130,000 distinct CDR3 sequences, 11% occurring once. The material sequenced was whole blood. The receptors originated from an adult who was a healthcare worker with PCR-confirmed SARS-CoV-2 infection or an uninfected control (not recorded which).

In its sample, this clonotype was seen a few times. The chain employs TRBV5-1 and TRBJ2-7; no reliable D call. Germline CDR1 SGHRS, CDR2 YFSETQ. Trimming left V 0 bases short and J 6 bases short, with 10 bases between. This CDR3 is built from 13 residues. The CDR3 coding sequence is TGCGCCAGCAGCTTGGAATTAGGGATCGAGCAGTACTTC. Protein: CASSLELGIEQYF.

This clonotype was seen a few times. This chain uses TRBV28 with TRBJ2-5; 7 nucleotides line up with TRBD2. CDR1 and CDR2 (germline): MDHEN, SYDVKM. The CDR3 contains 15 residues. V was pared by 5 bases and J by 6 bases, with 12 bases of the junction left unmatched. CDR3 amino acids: CASSVIRGSTKTQYF. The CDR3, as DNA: TGTGCCAGCAGTGTCATCCGCGGGAGTACGAAGACCCAGTACTTC.

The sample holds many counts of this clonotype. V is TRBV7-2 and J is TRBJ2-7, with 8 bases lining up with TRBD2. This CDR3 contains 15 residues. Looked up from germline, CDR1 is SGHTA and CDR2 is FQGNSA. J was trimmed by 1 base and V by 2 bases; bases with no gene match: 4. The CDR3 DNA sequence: TGTGCCAGCAGCTTAAACGCGGGAGGATCCTACGAGCAGTACTTC. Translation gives CASSLNAGGSYEQYF.

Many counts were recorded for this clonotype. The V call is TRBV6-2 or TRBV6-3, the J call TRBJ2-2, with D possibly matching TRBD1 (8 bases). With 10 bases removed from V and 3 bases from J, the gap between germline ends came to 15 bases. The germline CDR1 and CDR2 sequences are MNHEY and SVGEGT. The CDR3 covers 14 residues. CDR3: CATQQGGDTGELFF. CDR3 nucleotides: TGTGCCACCCAACAGGGGGGGGACACCGGGGAGCTGTTTTTT.

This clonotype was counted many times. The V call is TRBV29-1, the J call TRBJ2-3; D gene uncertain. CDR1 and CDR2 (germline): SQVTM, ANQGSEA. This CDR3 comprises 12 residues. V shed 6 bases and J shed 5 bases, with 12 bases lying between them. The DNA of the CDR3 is TGCAGCGTGACCGGGTCGGTAGATACGCAGTATTTT. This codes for CSVTGSVDTQYF.

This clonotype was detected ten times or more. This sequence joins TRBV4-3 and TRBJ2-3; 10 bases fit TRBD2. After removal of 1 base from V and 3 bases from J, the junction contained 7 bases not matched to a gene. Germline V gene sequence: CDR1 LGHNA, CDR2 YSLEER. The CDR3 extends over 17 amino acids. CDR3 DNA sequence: TGCGCCAGCAGCCAAGGCGCTAGCGGGAGCCGGACAGATACGCAGTATTTT. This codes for CASSQGASGSRTDTQYF.

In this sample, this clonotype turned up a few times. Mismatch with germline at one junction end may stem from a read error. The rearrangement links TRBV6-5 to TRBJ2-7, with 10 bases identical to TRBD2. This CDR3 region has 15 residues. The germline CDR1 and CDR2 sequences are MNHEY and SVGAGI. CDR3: CASSNSLAGPYEQYF. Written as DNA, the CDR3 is TGTGCCAGCAGTAACTCACTAGCGGGACCGTACGAGCAGTACTTC.

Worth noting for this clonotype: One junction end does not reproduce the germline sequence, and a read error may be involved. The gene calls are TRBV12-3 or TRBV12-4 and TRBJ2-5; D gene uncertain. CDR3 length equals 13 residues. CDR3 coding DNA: TGTGCCAGCAGCTCCAGCCGACAAGGGACCCAGTACTTC. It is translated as CASSSSRQGTQYF.

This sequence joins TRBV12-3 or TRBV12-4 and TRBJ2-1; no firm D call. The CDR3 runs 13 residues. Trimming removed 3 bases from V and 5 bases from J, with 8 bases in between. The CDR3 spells CASSFTPHNEQFF. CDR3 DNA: TGTGCCAGCAGTTTCACACCACACAATGAGCAGTTCTTC.

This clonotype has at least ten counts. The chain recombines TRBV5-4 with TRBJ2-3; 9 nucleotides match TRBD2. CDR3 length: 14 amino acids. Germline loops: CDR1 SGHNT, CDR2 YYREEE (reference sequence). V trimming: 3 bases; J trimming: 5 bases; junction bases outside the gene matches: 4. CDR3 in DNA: TGTGCCAGCAGCTCGCGGGAGGGTGGAGATACGCAGTATTTT. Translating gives CASSSREGGDTQYF.

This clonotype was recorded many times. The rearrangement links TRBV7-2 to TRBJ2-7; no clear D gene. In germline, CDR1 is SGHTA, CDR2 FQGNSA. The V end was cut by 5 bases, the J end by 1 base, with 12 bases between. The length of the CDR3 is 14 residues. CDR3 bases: TGTGCCAGCAGCCGATTGGGCATTTCCTACGAGCAGTACTTC. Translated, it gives CASSRLGISYEQYF.

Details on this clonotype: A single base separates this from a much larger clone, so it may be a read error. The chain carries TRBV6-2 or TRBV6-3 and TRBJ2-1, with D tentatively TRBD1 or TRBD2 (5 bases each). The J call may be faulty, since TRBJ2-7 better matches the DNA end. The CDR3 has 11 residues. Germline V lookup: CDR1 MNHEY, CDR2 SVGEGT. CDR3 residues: CASSYGTLQYF. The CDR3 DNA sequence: TGTGCCAGCAGTTACGGGACCCTGCAGTACTTC.

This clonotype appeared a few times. The CDR3, as DNA: TGCAGTGCTAGACAGGGTGAAGTGTACACTGAAGCTTTCTTT. Its translation is CSARQGEVYTEAFF. This chain links TRBV20-1 with TRBJ1-1, with TRBD1 as a possible D gene (5 bases). V lost 2 bases to trimming and J lost 3 bases, with 13 bases between them. The germline V gene encodes CDR1 DFQATT and CDR2 SNEGSKA (reference sequence). The CDR3 contains 14 residues.

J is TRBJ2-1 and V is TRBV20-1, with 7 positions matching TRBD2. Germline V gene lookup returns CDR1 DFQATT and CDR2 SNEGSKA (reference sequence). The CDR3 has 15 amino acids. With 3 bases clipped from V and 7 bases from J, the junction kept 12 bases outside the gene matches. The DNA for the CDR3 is TGCAGTGCTAGGCCTTATCAGCGGGGTATAAATGAGCAGTTCTTC. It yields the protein CSARPYQRGINEQFF.

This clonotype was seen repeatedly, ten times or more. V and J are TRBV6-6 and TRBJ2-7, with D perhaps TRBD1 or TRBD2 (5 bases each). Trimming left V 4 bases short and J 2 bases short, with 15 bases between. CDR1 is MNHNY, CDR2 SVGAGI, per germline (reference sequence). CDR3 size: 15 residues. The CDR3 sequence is CASSFWGTVPYEQYF. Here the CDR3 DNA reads TGTGCCAGCAGTTTCTGGGGGACCGTTCCCTACGAGCAGTACTTC.

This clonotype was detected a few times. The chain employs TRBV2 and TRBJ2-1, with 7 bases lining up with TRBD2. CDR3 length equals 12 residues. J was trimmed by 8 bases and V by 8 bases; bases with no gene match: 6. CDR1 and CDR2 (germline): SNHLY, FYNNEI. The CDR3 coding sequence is TGTGCCAGCGGGACTAACAATGATGAGCAGTTCTTC. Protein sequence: CASGTNNDEQFF. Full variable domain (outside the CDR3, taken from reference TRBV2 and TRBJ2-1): EPEVTQTPSHQVTQMGQEVILRCVPISNHLYFYWYRQILGQKVEFLVSFYNNEISEKSEIFDDQFSVERPDGSNFTLKIRSTKLEDSAMYFCASGTNNDEQFFGPGTRLTVL.